This TCR beta chain was captured by sequencing in a study of CD8 T cells in ankylosing spondylitis. Ten or more counts support this clonotype. TCRdb re-analysed the 5' RACE reads in MiXCR, keeping a single row per CDR3 protein. In the table there are roughly 220,000 distinct CDR3 sequences, about 10% of which are singletons. V trimming: 5 bases; J trimming: 0 bases; junction bases outside the gene matches: 2. CDR1 MDHEN and CDR2 SYDVKM come from the germline V gene. This CDR3 is 14 amino acids long. This TCR came from a male donor with ankylosing spondylitis or in good health (not recorded which). This chain connects TRBV28 to TRBJ2-3; TRBD1 aligns across 7 bases. Sequencing input: blood, either unsorted or a sorted T cell fraction (not recorded which). The CDR3 DNA reads TGTGCCAGCAGTCGACAGGGTAGCACAGATACGCAGTATTTT. Amino acids: CASSRQGSTDTQYF.